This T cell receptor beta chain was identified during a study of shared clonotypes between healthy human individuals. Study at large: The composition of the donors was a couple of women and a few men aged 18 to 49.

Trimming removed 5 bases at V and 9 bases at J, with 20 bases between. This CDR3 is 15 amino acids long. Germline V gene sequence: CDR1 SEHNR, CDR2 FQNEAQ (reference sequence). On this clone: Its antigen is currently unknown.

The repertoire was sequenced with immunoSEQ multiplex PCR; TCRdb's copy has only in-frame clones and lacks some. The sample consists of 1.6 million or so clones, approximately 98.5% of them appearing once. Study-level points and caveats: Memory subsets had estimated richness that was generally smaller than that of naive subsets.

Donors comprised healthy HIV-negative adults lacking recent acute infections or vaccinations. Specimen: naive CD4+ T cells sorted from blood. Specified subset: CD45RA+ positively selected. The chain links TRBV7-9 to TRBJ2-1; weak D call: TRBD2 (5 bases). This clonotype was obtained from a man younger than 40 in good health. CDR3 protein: CASSGEAGAIVEQFF. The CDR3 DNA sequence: TGTGCCAGCAGCGGAGAGGCGGGTGCGATTGTTGAGCAGTTCTTC.